This TCR beta chain was captured by sequencing in a study of T cell repertoires in cytomegalovirus infection. Study-level background: CMV infection together with matching HLA type was indicated by public TCR beta signatures. Study findings and constraints: The ex vivo response was dominated by HLA-C-restricted CMV-specific TCR beta clonotypes. The cumulative frequency of public TCR beta families identified carriers of CMV plus the relevant HLA.

CDR1 and CDR2 from the germline V gene are SGHTA and FQGNSA. After removal of 3 bases from V and 0 bases from J, the junction contained 4 bases not matched to a gene. This CDR3 is built from 15 residues. This clonotype showed up many times. What it recognizes is unknown. In TCRdb, the reads were re-called with MiXCR into one record per CDR3 protein. The table records some 270,000 distinct CDR3 sequences, about 17% of them present only once. The clonotype comes from a human donor in good health (CMV status not recorded). Some clones in this sample may be carry-over from other donors' samples. What was sequenced was CD8+ T cells from PBMCs. The rearrangement joins TRBV7-2 to TRBJ1-1; 7 positions match TRBD1. Here the CDR3 reads CASSLGGQLNTEAFF. The CDR3 bases are TGTGCCAGCAGCTTGGGGGGACAGCTGAACACTGAAGCTTTCTTT.